This T cell receptor (beta chain) originates from a study of blood T cell repertoires in COVID-19. About the study: COVID-19 samples, acute and convalescent, were from the United States, Italy and Spain. Sources were T cells, B-cell-depleted T cells, or PBMCs; the material itself was cDNA or gDNA.

Per the study methods: The assay estimated nucleated cells by amplifying reference gene primers. The protocol was immunoSEQ multiplex PCR, while the TCRdb copy is restricted to in-frame clones and leaves out a portion. V, J and clone size are taken as reported in that table, and D and trimming were inferred from the DNA itself. The repertoire consists of about 350,000 clones, with under 95% occurring once and the leading ten covering 2.5% to 4%. CDR1 and CDR2 (germline): MDHEN, SYDVKM. The CDR3 spans 14 residues. The V and J ends lost 6 bases and 3 bases, in that order; junction bases with no gene match: 6.

The genes are TRBV28 and TRBJ2-7, with 9 bases fitting TRBD1. This TCR was sampled from a woman between 18 and 29 years old who had recovered from COVID-19. Sequenced sample: peripheral blood. The CDR3 is CASSPRDRDYEQYV. In nucleotides, the CDR3 is TGTGCCAGCAGCCCCCGGGACAGGGACTACGAGCAGTACGTC.